The entry below describes one T cell receptor beta chain. Its antigen is not identified. Sequencing used immunoSEQ multiplex PCR; TCRdb keeps in-frame clones, though not all of them. The profile shows approximately 30,000 clones, 86% of them singletons. The CDR3 sequence is 16 residues long. Trimming cost V 2 bases and J 5 bases; bases outside gene matches: 9. In germline, CDR1 is SGHAT, CDR2 FQNNGV. The source of the sample is a study of T cells in narcolepsy. For the study at large: Patients with NT1 or NT2 and healthy control donors were enrolled.

Findings of the study overall: HCRT-specific and TRIB2-specific autoreactive clonotypes appeared among same-patient CSF and blood CD4+ clonotypes. In some patient and control memory CD4+ samples, autoreactive clones were absent.

The gene calls are TRBV11-2 and TRBJ2-5; TRBD2 agrees at 9 bases. Sequencing input: CD45RA- memory CD4+ T cells from PBMCs. This TCR was recovered from a human donor with narcolepsy. The CDR3 here is CASSLRAGGQGETQYF. The CDR3 DNA is TGTGCCAGCAGCTTAAGAGCGGGGGGCCAGGGGGAGACCCAGTACTTC.